The 18 T cell receptor beta chains below all came from one sample that was sequenced in a study of T-cell memory formation after mild COVID-19. TCRdb used MiXCR to reprocess the 5' RACE reads, holding one entry per CDR3 protein. Found here are fewer than 450,000 distinct CDR3 sequences, around 21% of them singletons; the top ten hold roughly an eighth. Sequencing was performed on PBMCs or a T cell subset sorted from them (not recorded which). The receptors originated from an adult woman who had mild COVID-19 (a few samples of this study predate the infection). Cell type and time point are not known.

This clonotype was picked up a small number of times. This chain joins TRBV29-1 and TRBJ1-1, with D possibly being TRBD1 (5 bases). Trimming removed 3 bases at V and 4 bases at J, with 12 bases between. The CDR3 length is 13 residues. The germline CDR1 and CDR2 sequences are SQVTM and ANQGSEA. In DNA, the CDR3 is TGCAGCGTTGACGGCAGGGCTAGCACTGAAGCTTTCTTT. Protein: CSVDGRASTEAFF.

The table lists this clonotype with a few counts. This chain uses TRBV20-1 with TRBJ2-7; perhaps TRBD2 as D (5 bases). The V end was cut by 0 bases, the J end by 0 bases, with 12 bases between. The germline CDR1 and CDR2 sequences are DFQATT and SNEGSKA (reference sequence). The CDR3 spans 15 residues. Written as DNA, the CDR3 is TGCAGTGCTAGAGAGCCCCGTGGGAGCTCCTACGAGCAGTACTTC. This encodes CSAREPRGSSYEQYF.

The V and J genes are TRBV5-4 and TRBJ2-2; possible D gene TRBD2, 6 bases. V was cut by 0 bases and J by 9 bases, with 12 bases left in between. Per germline, CDR1 SGHNT and CDR2 YYREEE (reference sequence). The CDR3 is made up of 14 amino acids. The CDR3, as DNA: TGTGCCAGCAGCTTGGACATCGGGGGTTGGGAGCTGTTTTTT. Residues: CASSLDIGGWELFF.

The CDR3 DNA is TGTGCCAGCAGTTGGCGGGGACGGTGGGGGGATTCACCCCTCCACTTT. Encoded protein: CASSWRGRWGDSPLHF. The chain couples TRBV27 to TRBJ1-6; D is possibly TRBD1 (5 bases). The CDR3 consists of 16 residues. In germline, CDR1 is MNHEY, CDR2 SMNVEV (reference sequence). V lost 4 bases to trimming and J lost 8 bases, with 18 bases between them.

The rearrangement joins TRBV4-1 to TRBJ2-1; TRBD1 might be the D (6 bases). V was trimmed by 5 bases and J by 7 bases, leaving 9 bases between them. The length of the CDR3 is 12 residues. Germline lookup yields CDR1 MGHRA and CDR2 YSYEKL. The DNA of the CDR3 is TGCGCCAGCAGCAACAGGGTGAATGAGCAGTTCTTC. It codes for CASSNRVNEQFF.

The chain carries TRBV4-1 and TRBJ1-1; weak D call: TRBD1 (5 bases). The germline V gene has CDR1 MGHRA and CDR2 YSYEKL. Trimming removed 2 bases at V and 5 bases at J, with 15 bases between. The CDR3 is 15 residues long. The CDR3, as DNA: TGCGCCAGCAGCCAAATCAGGGATGAAGTGACTGAAGCTTTCTTT. Protein product: CASSQIRDEVTEAFF.

J is TRBJ2-1 and V is TRBV25-1, with TRBD2 as a possible D gene (5 bases). The CDR3 length is 15 residues. CDR1 is MGHDK and CDR2 is SYGVNS in the germline V gene. The V end was cut by 4 bases, the J end by 0 bases, with 10 bases between. The CDR3 spells CASSVKTSSYNEQFF. In DNA, the CDR3 is TGTGCCAGCAGTGTTAAAACTAGCTCCTACAATGAGCAGTTCTTC. The full variable domain, with the rest looked up from reference TRBV25-1 and TRBJ2-1, is EADIYQTPRYLVIGTGKKITLECSQTMGHDKMYWYQQDPGMELHLIHYSYGVNSTEKGDLSSESTVSRIRTEHFPLTLESARPSHTSQYLCASSVKTSSYNEQFFGPGTRLTVL.

This clonotype was counted a few times. The CDR3 protein is CASSLEGGPSTDTQYF. In DNA form, the CDR3 reads TGCGCCAGCAGCTTGGAAGGAGGACCTAGCACAGATACGCAGTATTTT. The chain joins TRBV5-1 to TRBJ2-3; a possible D gene is TRBD2 (5 bases). CDR1 is SGHRS and CDR2 is YFSETQ in the germline V gene. The length of the CDR3 is 16 residues. The germline V and J ends were trimmed by 0 bases and 0 bases, with 11 bases remaining between them.

The chain recombines TRBV7-9 with TRBJ2-3; D gene unclear. Trimming cost V 3 bases and J 7 bases, with 8 bases left between them. The CDR3 covers 12 residues. In germline, CDR1 is SEHNR, CDR2 FQNEAQ (reference sequence). The CDR3 protein is CASSLTQNTQYF. The CDR3 nucleotides are TGTGCCAGCAGCTTGACTCAAAATACGCAGTATTTT.

The J gene is TRBJ1-3, the V gene TRBV6-1; no firm D call. Trimming removed 2 bases at V and 8 bases at J, with 10 bases between. CDR3 size: 13 residues. Germline V gene data show CDR1 as MNHNS and CDR2 as SASEGT. The CDR3 sequence is CASSETMEYTIYF. The CDR3 bases are TGTGCCAGCAGTGAAACAATGGAGTACACCATATATTTT.

CDR3 sequence reads: CASNSGRTYEQYF. As DNA, the CDR3 is TGCGCCAGCAACTCGGGGAGAACCTACGAGCAGTACTTC. The chain recombines TRBV5-1 with TRBJ2-7, with D possibly TRBD2 on 5 matching bases. The germline V gene has CDR1 SGHRS and CDR2 YFSETQ. Deletions cut 6 bases from V and 2 bases from J, with 12 bases between. The CDR3 consists of 13 residues.

V is TRBV4-1 and J is TRBJ2-7, with no clear D. The CDR3 runs to 17 residues. Looked up from germline, CDR1 is MGHRA and CDR2 is YSYEKL. V was pared by 4 bases and J by 3 bases, with 22 bases between. The DNA for the CDR3 is TGCGCCAGCAGCCGGGTATTGGAGAAGGCGACGGACTACGAGCAGTACTTC. This encodes CASSRVLEKATDYEQYF.

V is TRBV11-3 and J is TRBJ2-3, with TRBD2 matching over 13 bases. This CDR3 contains 14 residues. With V trimmed by 8 bases and J by 3 bases, 2 bases remained unmatched. CDR1 and CDR2 (germline): SGHNT, YENEEA. The CDR3 bases are TGTGCCAGCGAGGGACTAGCGGGAACAGATACGCAGTATTTT. Translation gives CASEGLAGTDTQYF. Based on the CDR3 plus reference TRBV11-3 and TRBJ2-3, the full variable domain is EAGVVQSPRYKIIEKKQPVAFWCNPISGHNTLYWYLQNLGQGPELLIRYENEEAVDDSQLPKDRFSAERLKGVDSTLKIQPAELGDSAVYLCASEGLAGTDTQYFGPGTRLTVL.

This clonotype has more than one count but fewer than ten. The chain combines TRBV18 with TRBJ2-5; D is uncertain. V was clipped by 2 bases and J by 5 bases, with 9 bases between them. Looked up from germline, CDR1 is KGHSH and CDR2 is LQKENI. The CDR3 has 13 residues. CDR3 nucleotide sequence: TGTGCCAGCTCACCAGGGAATGAGGAGACCCAGTACTTC. Its protein product is CASSPGNEETQYF.

The chain has TRBV7-2 and TRBJ2-1; 11 nucleotides line up with TRBD2. From germline, CDR1 is SGHTA and CDR2 FQGNSA. Unmatched junction bases numbered 7, after V lost 0 bases and J lost 6 bases. This CDR3 is built from 17 residues. The CDR3 sequence: CASSLALAGVWANEQFF. DNA of the CDR3: TGTGCCAGCAGCTTAGCACTAGCGGGGGTTTGGGCCAATGAGCAGTTCTTC. The variable domain in full, with the rest retrieved from reference TRBV7-2 and TRBJ2-1, is GAGVSQSPSNKVTEKGKDVELRCDPISGHTALYWYRQSLGQGLEFLIYFQGNSAPDKSGLPSDRFSAERTGGSVSTLTIQRTQQEDSAVYLCASSLALAGVWANEQFFGPGTRLTVL.

The CDR3 DNA sequence: TGCAGTGCTAGAGGGAACGCGGAAGCCAAAAACATTCAGTACTTC. The encoded protein is CSARGNAEAKNIQYF. The rearrangement joins TRBV20-1 to TRBJ2-4; D is unresolved. Germline lookup yields CDR1 DFQATT and CDR2 SNEGSKA (reference sequence). V was clipped by 1 base and J by 0 bases, with 10 bases between them. There are 15 residues in the CDR3.

This rearrangement joins TRBV3-1 to TRBJ2-7, with D uncertain. The CDR3 spans 15 residues. Germline-derived CDR1 and CDR2 are LGHDT and YNNKEL (reference sequence). Trimming stripped 0 bases from V and 0 bases from J, with 9 bases between. CDR3 region: CASSQEPSSSYEQYF. The CDR3, as DNA: TGTGCCAGCAGCCAAGAACCTAGTAGCTCCTACGAGCAGTACTTC.

The rearrangement links TRBV4-1 to TRBJ1-6, with D perhaps TRBD1 (6 bases). Germline CDR1 reads MGHRA; CDR2 reads YSYEKL. With 3 bases removed from V and 9 bases from J, the gap between germline ends came to 18 bases. The CDR3 is 16 amino acids. The CDR3 sequence: CASSQGSGGLRSPLHF. The CDR3 bases are TGCGCCAGCAGCCAGGGTTCGGGGGGGCTCCGTTCACCCCTCCACTTT.